This T cell receptor (beta chain) was identified in a study of T cell repertoires in cytomegalovirus infection. A single record per CDR3 protein comes from TCRdb applying MiXCR to the reads. The sample yields 650,000 to 900,000 distinct CDR3 sequences, about 27% seen once. This clonotype came up many times. What it binds is unknown. The ends were cut back, 3 bases at V and 5 bases at J, with 16 bases in the middle. The germline gives CDR1 SGHVS, CDR2 FNYEAQ. The CDR3 is 15 amino acids. The gene calls are TRBV7-6 and TRBJ1-1; D unclear. This specimen consisted of cultured CD8+ T cells from PBMCs, obtained from culture after CMV antigen stimulation. The TCR was taken from a human donor in good health (CMV status not recorded). Some clones in this sample may be carry-over from other donors' samples. CDR3 sequence: CASSLSTGWKTEAFF. DNA of the CDR3: TGTGCCAGCAGCTTGTCGACGGGTTGGAAGACTGAAGCTTTCTTT. Full variable domain (rest looked up from reference TRBV7-6 and TRBJ1-1): GAGVSQSPRYKVTKRGQDVALRCDPISGHVSLYWYRQALGQGPEFLTYFNYEAQQDKSGLPNDRFSAERPEGSISTLTIQRTEQRDSAMYRCASSLSTGWKTEAFFGQGTRLTVV.